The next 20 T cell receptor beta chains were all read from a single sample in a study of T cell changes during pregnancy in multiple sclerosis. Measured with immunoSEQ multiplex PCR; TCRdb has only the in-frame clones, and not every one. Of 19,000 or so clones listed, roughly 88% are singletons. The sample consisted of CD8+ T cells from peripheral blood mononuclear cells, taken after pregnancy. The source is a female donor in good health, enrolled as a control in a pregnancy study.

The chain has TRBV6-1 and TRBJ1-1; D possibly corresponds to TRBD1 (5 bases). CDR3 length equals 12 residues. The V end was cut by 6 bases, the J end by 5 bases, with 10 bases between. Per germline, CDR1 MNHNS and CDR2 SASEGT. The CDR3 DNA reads TGTGCCAGCAGATCAGGGCGGACTGAAGCTTTCTTT. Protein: CASRSGRTEAFF.

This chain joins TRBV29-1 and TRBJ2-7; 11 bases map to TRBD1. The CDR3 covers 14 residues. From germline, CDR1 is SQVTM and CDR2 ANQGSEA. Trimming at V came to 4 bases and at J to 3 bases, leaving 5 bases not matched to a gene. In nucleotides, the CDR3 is TGCAGCGTTGGGTGGGGACAGGGGGGCTACGAGCAGTACTTC. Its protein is CSVGWGQGGYEQYF.

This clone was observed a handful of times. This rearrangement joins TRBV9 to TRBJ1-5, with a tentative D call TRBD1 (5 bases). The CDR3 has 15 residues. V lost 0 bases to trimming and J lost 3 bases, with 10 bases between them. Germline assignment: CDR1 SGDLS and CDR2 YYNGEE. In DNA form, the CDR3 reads TGTGCCAGCAGCGTAGACGGAGGGGCCAATCAGCCCCAGCATTTT. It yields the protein CASSVDGGANQPQHF.

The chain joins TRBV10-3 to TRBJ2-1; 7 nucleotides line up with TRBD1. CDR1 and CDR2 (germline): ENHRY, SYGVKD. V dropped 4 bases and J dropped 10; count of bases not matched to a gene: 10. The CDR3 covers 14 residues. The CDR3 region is CAISGTGESWEQFF. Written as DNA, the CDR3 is TGTGCCATCAGTGGTACAGGGGAATCGTGGGAGCAGTTCTTC.

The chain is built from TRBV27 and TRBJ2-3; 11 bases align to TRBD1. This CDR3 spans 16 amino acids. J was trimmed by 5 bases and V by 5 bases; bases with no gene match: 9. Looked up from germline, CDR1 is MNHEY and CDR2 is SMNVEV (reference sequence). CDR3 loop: CASSHPGQGVVDTQYF. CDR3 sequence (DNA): TGTGCCAGCAGTCATCCGGGACAGGGGGTCGTAGATACGCAGTATTTT.

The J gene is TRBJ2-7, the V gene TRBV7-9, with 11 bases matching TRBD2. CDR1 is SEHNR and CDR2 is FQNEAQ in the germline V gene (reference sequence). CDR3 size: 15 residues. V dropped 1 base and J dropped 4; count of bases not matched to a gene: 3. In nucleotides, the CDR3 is TGTGCCAGCAGCTTAGTTAGCGGGGGGGCATACGAGCAGTACTTC. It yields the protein CASSLVSGGAYEQYF.

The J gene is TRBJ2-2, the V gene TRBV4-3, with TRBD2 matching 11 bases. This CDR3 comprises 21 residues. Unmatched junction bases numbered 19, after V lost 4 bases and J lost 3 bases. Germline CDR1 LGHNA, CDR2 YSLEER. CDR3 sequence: CASSLPSATSGEERDTGELFF. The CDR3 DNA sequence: TGCGCCAGCAGCCTGCCCTCAGCGACTAGCGGGGAGGAGCGAGACACCGGGGAGCTGTTTTTT.

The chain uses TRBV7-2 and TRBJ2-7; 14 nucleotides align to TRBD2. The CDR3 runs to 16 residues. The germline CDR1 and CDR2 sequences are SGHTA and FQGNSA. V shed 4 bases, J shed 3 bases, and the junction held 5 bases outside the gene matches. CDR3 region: CASSYRLAGGYYEQYF. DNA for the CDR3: TGTGCCAGCAGCTACAGACTAGCGGGGGGGTACTACGAGCAGTACTTC.

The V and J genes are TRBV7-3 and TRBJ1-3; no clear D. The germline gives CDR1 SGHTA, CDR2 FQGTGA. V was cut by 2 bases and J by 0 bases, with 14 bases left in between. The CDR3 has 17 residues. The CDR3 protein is CASSLCVNPFSGNTIYF. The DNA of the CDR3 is TGTGCCAGCAGCTTATGCGTTAACCCCTTCTCTGGAAACACCATATATTTT.

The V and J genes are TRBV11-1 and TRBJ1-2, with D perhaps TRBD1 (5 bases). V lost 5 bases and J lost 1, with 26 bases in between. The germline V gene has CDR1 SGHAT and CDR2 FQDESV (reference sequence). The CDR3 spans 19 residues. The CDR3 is CASSHHPGVVVGHNYGYTF. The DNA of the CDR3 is TGTGCCAGCAGCCATCATCCTGGGGTAGTGGTCGGACATAACTATGGCTACACCTTC.

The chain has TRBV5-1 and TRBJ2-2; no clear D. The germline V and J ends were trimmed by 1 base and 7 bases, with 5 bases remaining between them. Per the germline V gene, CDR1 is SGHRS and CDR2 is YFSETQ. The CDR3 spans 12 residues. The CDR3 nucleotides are TGCGCCAGCAGCTTGCTCGGCGGGGAGCTGTTTTTT. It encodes CASSLLGGELFF.

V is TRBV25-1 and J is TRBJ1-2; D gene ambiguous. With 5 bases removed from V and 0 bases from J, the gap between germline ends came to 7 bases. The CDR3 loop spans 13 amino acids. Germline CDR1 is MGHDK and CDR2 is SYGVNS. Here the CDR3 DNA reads TGTGCCAGCAGTCTCGGGACTAACTATGGCTACACCTTC. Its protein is CASSLGTNYGYTF.

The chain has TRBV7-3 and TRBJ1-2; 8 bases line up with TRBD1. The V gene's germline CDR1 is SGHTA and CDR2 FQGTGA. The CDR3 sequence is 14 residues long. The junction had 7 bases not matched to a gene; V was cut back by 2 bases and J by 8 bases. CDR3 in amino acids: CASSLGTGPVGYTF. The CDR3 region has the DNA TGTGCCAGCAGCTTAGGGACAGGCCCGGTAGGCTACACCTTC. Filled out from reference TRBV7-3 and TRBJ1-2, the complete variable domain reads GAGVSQTPSNKVTEKGKYVELRCDPISGHTALYWYRQSLGQGPEFLIYFQGTGAADDSGLPNDRFFAVRPEGSVSTLKIQRTERGDSAVYLCASSLGTGPVGYTFGSGTRLTVV.

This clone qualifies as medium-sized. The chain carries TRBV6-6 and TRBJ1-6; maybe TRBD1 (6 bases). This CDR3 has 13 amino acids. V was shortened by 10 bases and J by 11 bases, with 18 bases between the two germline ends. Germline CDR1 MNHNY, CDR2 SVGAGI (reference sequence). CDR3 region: CATSRGEGAPLHF. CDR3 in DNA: TGTGCCACCTCAAGGGGCGAGGGGGCACCCCTCCACTTT.

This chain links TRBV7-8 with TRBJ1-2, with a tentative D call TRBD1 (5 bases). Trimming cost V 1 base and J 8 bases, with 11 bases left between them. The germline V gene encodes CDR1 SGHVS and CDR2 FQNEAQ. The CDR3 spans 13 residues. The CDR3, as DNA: TGTGCCAGCAGCTTAGAAGGGGTCGACGGCTACACCTTC. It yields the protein CASSLEGVDGYTF.

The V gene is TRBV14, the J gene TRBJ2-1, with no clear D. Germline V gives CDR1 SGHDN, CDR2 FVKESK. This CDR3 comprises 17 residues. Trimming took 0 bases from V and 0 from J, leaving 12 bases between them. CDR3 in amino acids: CASSQERSLSSYNEQFF. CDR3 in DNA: TGTGCCAGCAGCCAAGAACGGAGCCTAAGCTCCTACAATGAGCAGTTCTTC.

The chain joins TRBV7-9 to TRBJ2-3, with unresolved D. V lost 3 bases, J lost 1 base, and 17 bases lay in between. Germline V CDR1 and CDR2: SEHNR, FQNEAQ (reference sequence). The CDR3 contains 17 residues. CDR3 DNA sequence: TGTGCCAGCAGCTTTCCCCCTGAGACTCGGGGCACAGATACGCAGTATTTT. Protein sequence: CASSFPPETRGTDTQYF. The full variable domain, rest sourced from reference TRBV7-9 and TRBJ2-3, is DTGVSQNPRHKITKRGQNVTFRCDPISEHNRLYWYRQTLGQGPEFLTYFQNEAQLEKSRLLSDRFSAERPKGSFSTLEIQRTEQGDSAMYLCASSFPPETRGTDTQYFGPGTRLTVL.

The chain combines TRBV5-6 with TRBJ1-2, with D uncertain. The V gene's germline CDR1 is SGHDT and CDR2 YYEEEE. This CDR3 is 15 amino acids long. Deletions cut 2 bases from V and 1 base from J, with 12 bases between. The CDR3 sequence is CASSLSGSFNYGYTF. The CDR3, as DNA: TGTGCCAGCAGCTTATCCGGGAGTTTTAACTATGGCTACACCTTC.

The CDR3 DNA is TGCAGCGTTGAGGCTAGCTCGGTATCCAATGAGCAGTTCTTC. Residues: CSVEASSVSNEQFF. The rearrangement joins TRBV29-1 to TRBJ2-1, with a weak D call TRBD2 (5 bases). Germline CDR1 SQVTM, CDR2 ANQGSEA. The CDR3 length is 14 residues. V was clipped by 3 bases and J by 6 bases, with 15 bases between them.

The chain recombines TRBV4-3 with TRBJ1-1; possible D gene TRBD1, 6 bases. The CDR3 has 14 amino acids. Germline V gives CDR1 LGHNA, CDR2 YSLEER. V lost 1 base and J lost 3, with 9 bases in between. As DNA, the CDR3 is TGCGCCAGCAGCCAAGGCAGGGGTTACACTGAAGCTTTCTTT. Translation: CASSQGRGYTEAFF.